This T cell receptor beta chain emerged from a study of blood T cell repertoires in COVID-19 (dated by TCRdb to the early 2020s). Regarding the complete study: Samples covering the acute and convalescent phases of COVID-19 were provided by collaborators in the United States, Italy and Spain. A de-identified subject ID, COVID-19 status, age in years and sex were almost always included in the sample metadata. The dataset comprised deeply sampled blood TCRbeta repertoires from subjects exposed to, actively infected with, or recovered from COVID-19. Where HLA class I and class II types were available, the types were taken from metadata supplied by the sample provider, not from assay-based typing. The material from the prospective study consisted of cDNA or gDNA derived from T cells, B-cell-depleted T cells, or PBMCs. The repertoires were released in a freely available public database meant as a resource for research on the immune response to SARS-CoV-2. Samples were obtained from the ongoing ImmuneRACE study (first 160 participants) and from over a thousand subjects provided by 6 global collaborators.

Study-level results and caveats: The amount of clinical and demographic metadata varied by source and participant and was provided uncurated.

Enrolling through a virtual design, the prospective study's participants ranged in age from about 18 to 100 years and lived across approximately 25 United States geographic areas. In the prospective study, participants were assigned to cohorts based on the clinical history participants reported in a screening survey and a study questionnaire. For ImmuneRACE Cohort 3, a participant was defined as recovered based on two consecutive negative NP/OP PCR tests, clearance by a healthcare professional, or resolution of symptoms. In the prospective study, mobile phlebotomists collected whole blood, serum and a nasopharyngeal or oropharyngeal swab from each participant. Prospective study participants could optionally give additional blood draws and questionnaires over a roughly two-month period. Before DNA extraction, blood samples from the prospective study were shipped at room temperature or frozen. TCRbeta CDR3 regions were amplified from genomic DNA using the immunoSEQ Assay, a bias-controlled multiplex PCR. The paper's processing steps were these. The number of nucleated cells in each sample was estimated by amplification of reference gene primers within the assay. To quantify the absolute abundance of each unique TCRbeta CDR3 rearrangement, sequence reads were collapsed and filtered. For each sample, productive Simpson clonality was calculated as the square root of Simpson's diversity index over productive rearrangements. As stored in TCRdb, this immuneACCESS dataset retains in-frame rearrangements with V and J assigned. A fraction of the clones does not appear; measured against another copy, unresolved V genes explain less than half of the discrepancy, and the remainder lacks a known reason. That table supplies the V and J calls and clone size; D and trimming were determined from the DNA. The sample contains hundreds of thousands of clones, 75% to 90% of them found a single time. The ten largest clonotypes hold roughly 5% of the sample.

About this clone: No cognate antigen has been identified for it. No per-base quality is available; no much larger clone lies one base away.

V gives up 5 bases and J gives up 4 bases, and the segment between their germline ends measures 5 bases. The CDR3, cysteine through phenylalanine, is 12 amino acids long. The kept DNA is CDR3 alone, 36 bases in frame from the first base. The clonotype comes from a man in his fifties or sixties who had recovered from COVID-19. The sample comprised PBMCs or T cells enriched from blood (not recorded which). The chain employs TRBV12-3 or TRBV12-4 and TRBJ2-2; no D gene is confidently identified. The bases are TGTGCCAGCAGTCGAGGCACCGGGGAGCTGTTTTTT. The resulting protein is CASSRGTGELFF.